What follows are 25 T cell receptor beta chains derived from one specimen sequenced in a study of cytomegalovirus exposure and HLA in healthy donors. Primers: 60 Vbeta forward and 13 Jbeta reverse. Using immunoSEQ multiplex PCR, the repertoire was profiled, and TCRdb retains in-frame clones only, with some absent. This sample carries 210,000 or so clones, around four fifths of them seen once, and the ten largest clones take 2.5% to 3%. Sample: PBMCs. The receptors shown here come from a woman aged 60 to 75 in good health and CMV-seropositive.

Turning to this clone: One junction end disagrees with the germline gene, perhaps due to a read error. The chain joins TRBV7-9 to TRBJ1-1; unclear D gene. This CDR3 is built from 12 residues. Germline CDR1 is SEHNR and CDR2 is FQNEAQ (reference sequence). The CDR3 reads CSSSLGTAEAFF. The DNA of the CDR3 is TGTTCCAGCAGCTTAGGAACAGCTGAAGCTTTCTTT.

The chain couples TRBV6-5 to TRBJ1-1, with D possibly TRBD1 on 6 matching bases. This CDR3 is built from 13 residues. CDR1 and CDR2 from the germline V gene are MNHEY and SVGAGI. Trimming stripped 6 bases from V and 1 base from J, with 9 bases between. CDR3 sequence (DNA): TGTGCCAGCAGCCACAGGGAGAACACTGAAGCTTTCTTT. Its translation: CASSHRENTEAFF.

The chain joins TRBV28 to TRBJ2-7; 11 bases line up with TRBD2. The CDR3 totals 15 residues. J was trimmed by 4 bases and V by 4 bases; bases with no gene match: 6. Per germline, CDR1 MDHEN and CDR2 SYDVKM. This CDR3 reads CASSSTGLAAYEQYF. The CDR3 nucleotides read TGTGCCAGCAGTTCGACGGGACTAGCGGCTTACGAGCAGTACTTC.

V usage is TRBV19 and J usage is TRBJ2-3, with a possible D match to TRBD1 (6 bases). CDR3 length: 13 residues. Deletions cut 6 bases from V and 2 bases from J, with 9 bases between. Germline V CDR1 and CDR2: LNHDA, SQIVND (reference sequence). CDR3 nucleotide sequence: TGTGCCAGTAGAGGACAGAACACAGATACGCAGTATTTT. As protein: CASRGQNTDTQYF. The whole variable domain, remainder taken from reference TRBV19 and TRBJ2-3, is DGGITQSPKYLFRKEGQNVTLSCEQNLNHDAMYWYRQDPGQGLRLIYYSQIVNDFQKGDIAEGYSVSREKKESFPLTVTSAQKNPTAFYLCASRGQNTDTQYFGPGTRLTVL.

CDR3 in DNA: TGTGCCAGCAGTTTCTGGACAAGAAACTACGAGCAGTACTTC. Protein: CASSFWTRNYEQYF. The V gene is TRBV28, the J gene TRBJ2-7; D may be TRBD1 (5 bases). The CDR3 is made up of 14 amino acids. CDR1 MDHEN and CDR2 SYDVKM come from the germline V gene. V lost 3 bases, J lost 3 bases, and 12 bases lay in between.

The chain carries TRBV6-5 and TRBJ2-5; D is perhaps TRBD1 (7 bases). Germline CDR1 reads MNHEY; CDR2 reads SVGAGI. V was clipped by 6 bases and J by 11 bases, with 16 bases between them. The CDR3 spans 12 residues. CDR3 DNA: TGTGCCAGCAGCTCCCTCAGGGGGGAGCAGTACTTC. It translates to CASSSLRGEQYF.

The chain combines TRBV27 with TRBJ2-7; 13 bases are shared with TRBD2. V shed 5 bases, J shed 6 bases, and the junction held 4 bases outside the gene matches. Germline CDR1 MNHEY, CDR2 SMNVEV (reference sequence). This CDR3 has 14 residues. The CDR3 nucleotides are TGTGCCAGCAGTCCACTAGCGGGAGGGGGCGAGCAGTACTTC. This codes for CASSPLAGGGEQYF.

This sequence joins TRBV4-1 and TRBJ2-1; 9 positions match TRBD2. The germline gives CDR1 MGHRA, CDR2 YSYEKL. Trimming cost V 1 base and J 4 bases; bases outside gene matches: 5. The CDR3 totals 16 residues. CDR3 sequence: CASSQGLAEGYNEQFF. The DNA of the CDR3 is TGCGCCAGCAGCCAAGGACTAGCGGAGGGGTACAATGAGCAGTTCTTC.

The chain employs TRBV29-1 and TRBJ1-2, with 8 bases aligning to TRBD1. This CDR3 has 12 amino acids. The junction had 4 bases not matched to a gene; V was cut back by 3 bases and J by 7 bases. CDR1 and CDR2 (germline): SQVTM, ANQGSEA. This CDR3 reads CSVDRGLSGYTF. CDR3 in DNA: TGCAGCGTTGACAGGGGGCTGAGTGGCTACACCTTC.

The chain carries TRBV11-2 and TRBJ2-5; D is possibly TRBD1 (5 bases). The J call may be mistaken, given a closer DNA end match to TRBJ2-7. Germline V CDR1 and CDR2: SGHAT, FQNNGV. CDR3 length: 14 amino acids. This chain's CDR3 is CASSYPQGFNEQYF. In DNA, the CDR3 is TGTGCCAGCAGCTACCCTCAGGGATTCAACGAGCAGTACTTC.

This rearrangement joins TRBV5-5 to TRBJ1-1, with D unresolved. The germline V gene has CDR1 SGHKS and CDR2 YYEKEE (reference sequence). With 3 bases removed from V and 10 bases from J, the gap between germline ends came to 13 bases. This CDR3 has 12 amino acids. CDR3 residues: CASSSVLESAFF. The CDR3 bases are TGTGCCAGCAGCTCCGTCCTAGAATCAGCTTTCTTT.

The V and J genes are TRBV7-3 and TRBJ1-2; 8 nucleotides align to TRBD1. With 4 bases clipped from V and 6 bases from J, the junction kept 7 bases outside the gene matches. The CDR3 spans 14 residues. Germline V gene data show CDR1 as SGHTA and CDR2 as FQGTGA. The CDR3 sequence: CASSSRTGLDGYTF. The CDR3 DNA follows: TGTGCCAGCAGCTCGCGGACAGGGCTGGATGGCTACACCTTC.

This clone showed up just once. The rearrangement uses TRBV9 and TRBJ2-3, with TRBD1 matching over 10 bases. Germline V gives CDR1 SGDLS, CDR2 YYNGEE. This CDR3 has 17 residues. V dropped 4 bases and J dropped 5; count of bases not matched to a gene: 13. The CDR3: CASSTWPTGGAGDTQYF. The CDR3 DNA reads TGTGCCAGCAGCACCTGGCCGACAGGGGGCGCGGGAGATACGCAGTATTTT.

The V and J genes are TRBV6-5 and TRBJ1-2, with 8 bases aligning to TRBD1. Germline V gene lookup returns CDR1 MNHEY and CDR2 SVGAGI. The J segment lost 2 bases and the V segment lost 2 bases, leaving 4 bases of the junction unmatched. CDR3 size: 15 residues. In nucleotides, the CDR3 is TGTGCCAGCAGTTACGCGTGGACAGGGAACTATGGCTACACCTTC. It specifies CASSYAWTGNYGYTF.

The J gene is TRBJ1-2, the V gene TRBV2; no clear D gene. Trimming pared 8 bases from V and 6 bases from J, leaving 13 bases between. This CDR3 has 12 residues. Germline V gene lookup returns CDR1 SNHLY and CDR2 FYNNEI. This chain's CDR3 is CASWATRNGYTF. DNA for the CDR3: TGTGCCAGCTGGGCGACAAGGAATGGCTACACCTTC.

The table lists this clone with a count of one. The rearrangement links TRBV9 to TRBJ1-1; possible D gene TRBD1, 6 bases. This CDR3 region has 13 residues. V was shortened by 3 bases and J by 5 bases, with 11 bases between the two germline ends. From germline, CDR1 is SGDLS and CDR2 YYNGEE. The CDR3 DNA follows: TGTGCCAGCAGCGACAGGGAGAGGACTGAAGCTTTCTTT. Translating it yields CASSDRERTEAFF.

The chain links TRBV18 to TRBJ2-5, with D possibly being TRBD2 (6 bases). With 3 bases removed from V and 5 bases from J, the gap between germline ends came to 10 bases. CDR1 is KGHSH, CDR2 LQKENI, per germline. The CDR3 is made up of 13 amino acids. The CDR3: CASSPRREETQYF. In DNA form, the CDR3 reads TGTGCCAGCTCACCTAGGAGGGAGGAGACCCAGTACTTC.

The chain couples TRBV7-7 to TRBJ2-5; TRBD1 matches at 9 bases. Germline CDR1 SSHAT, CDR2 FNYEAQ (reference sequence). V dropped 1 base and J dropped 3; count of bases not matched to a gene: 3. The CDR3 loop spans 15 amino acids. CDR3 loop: CASSLGTGAEETQYF. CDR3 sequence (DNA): TGTGCCAGCAGCTTAGGGACAGGGGCCGAAGAGACCCAGTACTTC.

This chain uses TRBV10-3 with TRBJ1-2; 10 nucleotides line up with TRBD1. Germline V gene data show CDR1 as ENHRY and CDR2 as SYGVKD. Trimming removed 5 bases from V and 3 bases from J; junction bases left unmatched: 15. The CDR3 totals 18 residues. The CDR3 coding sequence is TGTGCCATCAGTCCCGGGACAGGGGTTGGTCGTCGGGACTATGGCTACACCTTC. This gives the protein CAISPGTGVGRRDYGYTF.

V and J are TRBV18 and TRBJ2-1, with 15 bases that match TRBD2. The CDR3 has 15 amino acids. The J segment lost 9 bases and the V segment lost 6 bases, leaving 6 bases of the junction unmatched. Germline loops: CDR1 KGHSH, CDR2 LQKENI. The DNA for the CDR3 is TGTGCCAGCTCTCCGCCGGGACTAGCGGGAGGTGAGCAGTTCTTC. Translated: CASSPPGLAGGEQFF.

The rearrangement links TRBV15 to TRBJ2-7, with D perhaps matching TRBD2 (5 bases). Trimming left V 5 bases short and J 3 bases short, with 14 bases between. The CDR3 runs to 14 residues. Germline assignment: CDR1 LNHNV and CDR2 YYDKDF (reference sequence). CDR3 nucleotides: TGTGCCACCAGCCCCACCCACCGGGGCTACGAGCAGTACTTC. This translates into CATSPTHRGYEQYF.

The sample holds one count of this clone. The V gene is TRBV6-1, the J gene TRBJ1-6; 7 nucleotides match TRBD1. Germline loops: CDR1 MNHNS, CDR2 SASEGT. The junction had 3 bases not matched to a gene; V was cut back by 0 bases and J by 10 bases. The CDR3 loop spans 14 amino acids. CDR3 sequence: CASSEATTGSPLHF. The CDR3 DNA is TGTGCCAGCAGTGAAGCGACGACAGGGTCACCCCTCCACTTT.

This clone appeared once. The CDR3 DNA reads as TGTGCCAGCAGTCCTACAGTGAACACTGAAGCTTTCTTT. Translation gives CASSPTVNTEAFF. The V gene is TRBV7-7, the J gene TRBJ1-1; no clear D. CDR1 and CDR2 (germline): SSHAT, FNYEAQ (reference sequence). V lost 6 bases and J lost 0, with 8 bases in between. This CDR3 has 13 residues.

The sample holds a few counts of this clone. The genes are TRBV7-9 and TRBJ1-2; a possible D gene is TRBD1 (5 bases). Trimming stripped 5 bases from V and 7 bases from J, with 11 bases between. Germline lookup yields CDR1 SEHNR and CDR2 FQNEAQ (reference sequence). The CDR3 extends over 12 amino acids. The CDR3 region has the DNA TGTGCCAGCAGCCCGGGGGAGGGTGGCTACACCTTC. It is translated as CASSPGEGGYTF. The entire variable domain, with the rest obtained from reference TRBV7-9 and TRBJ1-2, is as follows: DTGVSQNPRHKITKRGQNVTFRCDPISEHNRLYWYRQTLGQGPEFLTYFQNEAQLEKSRLLSDRFSAERPKGSFSTLEIQRTEQGDSAMYLCASSPGEGGYTFGSGTRLTVV.

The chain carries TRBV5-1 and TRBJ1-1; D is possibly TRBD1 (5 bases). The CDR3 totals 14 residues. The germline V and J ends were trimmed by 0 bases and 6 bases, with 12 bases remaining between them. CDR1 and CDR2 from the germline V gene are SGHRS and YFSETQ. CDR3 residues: CASSLGQGMAEAFF. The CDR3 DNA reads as TGCGCCAGCAGCTTGGGGCAGGGCATGGCTGAAGCTTTCTTT. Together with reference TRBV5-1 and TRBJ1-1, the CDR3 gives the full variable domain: KAGVTQTPRYLIKTRGQQVTLSCSPISGHRSVSWYQQTPGQGLQFLFEYFSETQRNKGNFPGRFSGRQFSNSRSEMNVSTLELGDSALYLCASSLGQGMAEAFFGQGTRLTVV.